The entry that follows covers one T cell receptor (beta chain) sequence. The antigen remains undetermined. The data belong to a study of T cell responses to AZD1222 COVID-19 vaccine. Study-wide points: The donors showed a predominance of white British ancestry and of females, with possible underestimation of clonal diversity. Without day 14 samples, only post-peak T cell repertoires were studied. Spike as a whole was targeted by vaccine-associated CD4 TCRs, dominant at 160-218 and 743-854. Following two doses of AZD1222, Spike-specific TCR breadth and depth rose.

Assay: immunoSEQ multiplex PCR; the TCRdb copy retains only in-frame clones and omits some. Counted here are 100,000 to 150,000 clones, 70% to 90% occurring once; the ten biggest clones make up almost 9.5%. V shed 2 bases and J 4 bases; nucleotides not matched to a gene: 13. The CDR3 covers 17 residues. The germline V gene encodes CDR1 SGHTA and CDR2 FQGNSA. V and J are TRBV7-2 and TRBJ1-2; 7 positions match TRBD1. The clonotype originates from an adult in good health. Sequenced here: peripheral blood, sampled on day 0 of AZD1222 vaccination. The CDR3 region has the DNA TGTGCCAGCAGCTTAAGTAGGACAGGCACCATTGGCTATGGCTACACCTTC. This codes for CASSLSRTGTIGYGYTF. Variable domain in full (rest from reference TRBV7-2 and TRBJ1-2): GAGVSQSPSNKVTEKGKDVELRCDPISGHTALYWYRQSLGQGLEFLIYFQGNSAPDKSGLPSDRFSAERTGGSVSTLTIQRTQQEDSAVYLCASSLSRTGTIGYGYTFGSGTRLTVV.